This TCR beta chain originates from a study of blood T cells in healthy people across ages. Primed by a sample-barcoded 5' primer and a J-beta primer mix, a second PCR proceeded for 7 to 11 cycles. Every cDNA was tagged by a template-switch adaptor with 12 random nucleotides. Via MiXCR, TCRdb re-called the 5' RACE reads, giving one row per CDR3 protein. This sample has almost 800,000 distinct CDR3 sequences; 58% occur once, and the top ten carry roughly 22%. This clonotype was counted between two and nine times. Total RNA, at least 6 micrograms per sample, came from PBMCs. J was trimmed by 11 bases and V by 4 bases; bases with no gene match: 11. The V gene's germline CDR1 is SGDLS and CDR2 YYNGEE. The CDR3 loop spans 14 amino acids.

The sample comprised blood. This chain connects TRBV9 to TRBJ2-5, with 10 bases that match TRBD2. This receptor was obtained from a man aged 25-40 years in good health. The CDR3: CASSSSGSFDEQYF. In nucleotides, the CDR3 is TGTGCCAGCAGCTCTAGCGGGAGTTTTGATGAGCAGTACTTC.